The 20 T cell receptor beta chains given below trace back to one sample, sequenced in a study of human T cells and chemical hapten exposure. Noted time point: patch test 2, 6 weeks after DPC sensitization. Treatment reported: therapeutic diphenylcyclopropenone sensitization with weekly scalp DPC. Via MiXCR, TCRdb re-called the RACE reads, giving one row per CDR3 protein. The top ten clones hold around 1.5% of a sample with about 85,000 distinct CDR3 sequences, around 10% of them seen once. Sequences were derived from whole blood, sampled in connection with sensitization to the hapten diphenylcyclopropenone (DPC). These receptors all come from a man aged 18 to 30 with alopecia areata. Some clones in this sample may be carry-over from other donors' samples.

This clonotype was seen many times. The chain links TRBV6-2 or TRBV6-3 to TRBJ1-5; D unclear. The length of the CDR3 is 14 residues. Germline CDR1 and CDR2: MNHEY and SVGEGT. The V gene lost 6 bases and the J gene lost 4 bases, with 13 bases spanning the gap. In nucleotides, the CDR3 is TGTGCCAGCAGCCCTCTCAGCAAAAATCAGCCCCAGCATTTT. Its protein is CASSPLSKNQPQHF.

V gene TRBV25-1 combines with J gene TRBJ2-3; perhaps TRBD1 as D (6 bases). The germline gives CDR1 MGHDK, CDR2 SYGVNS. CDR3 length equals 14 residues. The V end was cut by 4 bases, the J end by 2 bases, with 10 bases between. In DNA form, the CDR3 reads TGTGCCAGCAGTGTGACAGGATCCACAGATACGCAGTATTTT. Its protein is CASSVTGSTDTQYF.

CDR3: CASSFRLSSYNEQFF. The CDR3 bases are TGTGCCAGCAGTTTCAGGCTTAGCTCCTACAATGAGCAGTTCTTC. The genes are TRBV28 and TRBJ2-1; D is uncertain. V was shortened by 3 bases and J by 0 bases, with 9 bases between the two germline ends. CDR1 is MDHEN and CDR2 is SYDVKM in the germline V gene. This CDR3 comprises 15 residues.

This rearrangement joins TRBV10-3 to TRBJ1-1; no clear D gene. Trimming stripped 1 base from V and 1 base from J, with 10 bases between. This CDR3 has 15 amino acids. CDR1 ENHRY and CDR2 SYGVKD come from the germline V gene. CDR3 bases: TGTGCCATCAGTGAGTTAGAACAGACGAACACTGAAGCTTTCTTT. The encoded protein is CAISELEQTNTEAFF.

V usage is TRBV7-2 and J usage is TRBJ2-1, with 9 bases aligning to TRBD2. V lost 2 bases, J lost 10 bases, and 3 bases stayed unmatched. Germline assignment: CDR1 SGHTA and CDR2 FQGNSA. This CDR3 is built from 13 residues. The CDR3 loop is CASSLPGTSEQFF. The CDR3 DNA reads as TGTGCCAGCAGCTTACCCGGGACTAGCGAGCAGTTCTTC.

At least ten counts were recorded for this clonotype. The chain is built from TRBV6-4 and TRBJ1-5; D is unresolved. CDR1 MRHNA and CDR2 SNTAGT come from the germline V gene. The CDR3 sequence is 16 residues long. Trimming removed 0 bases from V and 5 bases from J, with 14 bases in between. As DNA, the CDR3 is TGTGCCAGCAGTGACTCGTTTCGACGTGGGCATCAGCCCCAGCATTTT. It encodes CASSDSFRRGHQPQHF.

This rearrangement joins TRBV5-1 to TRBJ1-2; 7 nucleotides agree with TRBD1. Per germline, CDR1 SGHRS and CDR2 YFSETQ. The CDR3 extends over 13 amino acids. V shed 1 base, J shed 3 bases, and the junction held 0 bases outside the gene matches. CDR3 amino acids: CASSLQGDYGYTF. The CDR3 DNA reads as TGCGCCAGCAGCTTGCAGGGGGACTATGGCTACACCTTC. The complete variable domain, with remaining parts taken from reference TRBV5-1 and TRBJ1-2, reads KAGVTQTPRYLIKTRGQQVTLSCSPISGHRSVSWYQQTPGQGLQFLFEYFSETQRNKGNFPGRFSGRQFSNSRSEMNVSTLELGDSALYLCASSLQGDYGYTFGSGTRLTVV.

This clonotype has just a few counts. V gene TRBV18 combines with J gene TRBJ1-3; D is unresolved. V dropped 1 base and J dropped 4 bases, with 17 bases sitting between them. This CDR3 is 17 amino acids long. Germline CDR1 reads KGHSH; CDR2 reads LQKENI. CDR3 sequence: CASSPLGNSGVGNTIYF. The DNA for the CDR3 is TGTGCCAGCTCACCACTAGGGAACAGTGGGGTCGGAAACACCATATATTTT.

The sample holds a few counts of this clonotype. The J gene is TRBJ2-6, the V gene TRBV29-1, with D uncertain. The ends were cut back, 2 bases at V and 0 bases at J, with 5 bases in the middle. The CDR3 totals 14 residues. Per germline, CDR1 SQVTM and CDR2 ANQGSEA. The CDR3 reads CSVEPRSGANVLTF. CDR3 bases: TGCAGCGTTGAACCCCGCTCTGGGGCCAACGTCCTGACTTTC.

The rearrangement uses TRBV18 and TRBJ1-5; D gene ambiguous. V was trimmed by 4 bases and J by 4 bases, leaving 8 bases between them. The CDR3 runs 13 residues. Germline-derived CDR1 and CDR2 are KGHSH and LQKENI. The CDR3 spells CASSRLDNQPQHF. The CDR3 nucleotides read TGTGCCAGCTCACGCTTAGATAATCAGCCCCAGCATTTT.

This chain connects TRBV6-5 to TRBJ2-1; 8 bases line up with TRBD1. V dropped 6 bases and J dropped 8; count of bases not matched to a gene: 6. Germline V CDR1 and CDR2: MNHEY, SVGAGI. The CDR3 sequence is 13 residues long. The CDR3 loop reads CASRDRVVDEQFF. CDR3 sequence (DNA): TGTGCCAGCAGGGACAGGGTAGTGGATGAGCAGTTCTTC.

This clonotype was counted between two and nine times. The genes are TRBV10-1 and TRBJ2-5; D is unclear. The V gene's germline CDR1 is WNHNN and CDR2 SYGVQD (reference sequence). The ends were cut back, 4 bases at V and 4 bases at J, with 10 bases in the middle. CDR3 length equals 13 residues. The CDR3: CASSAAWGETQYF. As DNA, the CDR3 is TGCGCCAGCAGTGCGGCATGGGGAGAGACCCAGTACTTC.

This clonotype was seen repeatedly, ten times or more. CDR3 amino acids: CSGGQFGETQYF. The CDR3 nucleotides read TGCAGCGGAGGACAGTTCGGAGAGACCCAGTACTTC. V usage is TRBV29-1 and J usage is TRBJ2-5, with a weak D call TRBD1 (6 bases). Trimming stripped 7 bases from V and 4 bases from J, with 13 bases between. The CDR3 spans 12 residues. Germline V gene sequence: CDR1 SQVTM, CDR2 ANQGSEA.

V usage is TRBV24-1 and J usage is TRBJ2-3, with D possibly being TRBD1 (6 bases). V lost 1 base, J lost 4 bases, and 11 bases lay in between. The germline gives CDR1 KGHDR, CDR2 SFDVKD. This CDR3 contains 15 residues. The CDR3 region has the DNA TGTGCCACCAGTGATTTTACAGGGTGGGCAGATACGCAGTATTTT. Its protein is CATSDFTGWADTQYF.

This clonotype was seen ten or more times. The gene calls are TRBV28 and TRBJ2-6, with D possibly matching TRBD1 (5 bases). Germline CDR1 and CDR2: MDHEN and SYDVKM. The CDR3 contains 19 residues. The V end was cut by 3 bases, the J end by 0 bases, with 18 bases between. The CDR3 here is CASSLSRQLMISGANVLTF. DNA for the CDR3: TGTGCCAGCAGTTTGTCCCGACAGCTCATGATCTCTGGGGCCAACGTCCTGACTTTC.

This clonotype was seen more than once but under ten times. V usage is TRBV19 and J usage is TRBJ1-1; D may be TRBD1 (6 bases). The germline CDR1 and CDR2 sequences are LNHDA and SQIVND (reference sequence). Trimming left V 7 bases short and J 0 bases short, with 15 bases between. The CDR3 consists of 15 residues. The DNA of the CDR3 is TGTGCCAGTATCCGAGGGGGGCAGATGAACACTGAAGCTTTCTTT. It yields the protein CASIRGGQMNTEAFF.

The chain recombines TRBV4-2 with TRBJ2-7, with D possibly matching TRBD2 (6 bases). The CDR3 covers 12 residues. Between the trimmed V and J ends, which lost 5 bases and 5 bases, there was a span of 10 bases. CDR1 LGHNA and CDR2 YNFKEQ come from the germline V gene. As DNA, the CDR3 is TGTGCCAGCAGCTCTCGCGGGGACGAGCAGTACTTC. Protein: CASSSRGDEQYF.

In this sample, this clonotype turned up a few times. A read error may produce the germline difference seen at one junction end. The genes are TRBV3-1 and TRBJ2-7; D is possibly TRBD1 or TRBD2 (5 bases each). Germline CDR1 reads LGHDT; CDR2 reads YNNKEL (reference sequence). The CDR3 contains 14 residues. The CDR3 sequence is CTSSGTHTSYEQYF. As DNA, the CDR3 is TGTACCAGCTCCGGGACGCATACCTCCTACGAGCAGTACTTC.

J is TRBJ1-1 and V is TRBV4-1; 8 bases match TRBD1. Germline CDR1 MGHRA, CDR2 YSYEKL. CDR3 length: 16 amino acids. With 2 bases clipped from V and 4 bases from J, the junction kept 9 bases outside the gene matches. DNA for the CDR3: TGCGCCAGCAGCCAACAACCCGGACAGGGAGGCACTGAAGCTTTCTTT. Translating gives CASSQQPGQGGTEAFF.

This clonotype occurred a few times. The J gene is TRBJ2-3, the V gene TRBV11-2, with 7 bases fitting TRBD1. The CDR3 runs to 16 residues. CDR1 SGHAT and CDR2 FQNNGV come from the germline V gene. The V segment lost 1 base and the J segment 3 bases; nucleotides outside the gene matches: 7. CDR3 in DNA: TGTGCCAGCAGCTTAGGACGGGACAGTAGGACAGATACGCAGTATTTT. Protein sequence: CASSLGRDSRTDTQYF.